A single sample is the source of the 20 T cell receptor beta chains below, sequenced in a study of T cell responses to AZD1222 COVID-19 vaccine. Using immunoSEQ multiplex PCR, the repertoire was profiled, and TCRdb retains in-frame clones only, with some absent. The table records roughly 180,000 clones, roughly nine tenths of them present only once. Specimen: peripheral blood, collected on day 0 of AZD1222 vaccination. These receptors came from an adult in good health.

The rearrangement links TRBV3-1 (or the pseudogene TRBV3-2) to TRBJ1-3, with TRBD1 identical over 12 bases. Germline loops: CDR1 LGHDT, CDR2 YNNKEL (reference sequence). After removal of 5 bases from V and 1 base from J, the junction contained 3 bases not matched to a gene. The CDR3 runs 16 residues. Written as DNA, the CDR3 is TGTGCCAGCAGCACGGGACAGGGGGCATCTGGAAACACCATATATTTT. Its translation is CASSTGQGASGNTIYF.

The chain uses TRBV4-3 and TRBJ2-1; possibly TRBD1 for D (6 bases). CDR3 length: 16 amino acids. Trimming stripped 5 bases from V and 2 bases from J, with 16 bases between. CDR1 is LGHNA, CDR2 YSLEER, per germline. Here the CDR3 reads CASSYLHDRPYNEQFF. CDR3 in DNA: TGCGCCAGCAGCTATTTACACGACAGGCCCTACAATGAGCAGTTCTTC.

The chain recombines TRBV7-3 with TRBJ1-1; tentative D call: TRBD1 (5 bases). Germline lookup yields CDR1 SGHTA and CDR2 FQGTGA. Trimming cost V 4 bases and J 2 bases, with 14 bases left between them. The length of the CDR3 is 15 residues. The chain's CDR3 is CASSYERGLNTEAFF. In DNA, the CDR3 is TGTGCCAGCAGCTACGAAAGGGGACTAAACACTGAAGCTTTCTTT.

The chain recombines TRBV6-6 with TRBJ1-1; D is ambiguous. V lost 5 bases, J lost 7 bases, and 8 bases lay in between. Germline CDR1 and CDR2: MNHNY and SVGAGI (reference sequence). This CDR3 spans 11 amino acids. CDR3 residues: CASSRSGEAFF. The DNA for the CDR3 is TGTGCCAGCAGTAGGTCGGGTGAAGCTTTCTTT.

The rearrangement uses TRBV10-3 and TRBJ1-3; 7 positions match TRBD1. Trimming removed 3 bases from V and 0 bases from J; junction bases left unmatched: 2. Germline assignment: CDR1 ENHRY and CDR2 SYGVKD. The CDR3 consists of 15 residues. The CDR3: CAISDDRASGNTIYF. The CDR3 bases are TGTGCCATCAGTGATGACAGGGCCTCTGGAAACACCATATATTTT.

This clone has just one count. The V and J genes are TRBV19 and TRBJ1-1, with 9 bases that match TRBD1. This CDR3 contains 14 residues. J gave up 5 bases and V 7 bases, and 8 bases lay outside the gene matches. CDR1 LNHDA and CDR2 SQIVND come from the germline V gene (reference sequence). The CDR3 nucleotides read TGTGCCAGTAAAGTGACAGGGGGTCGGACTGAAGCTTTCTTT. The encoded protein is CASKVTGGRTEAFF.

The chain uses TRBV6-5 and TRBJ1-5, with 7 positions matching TRBD1. The CDR3 consists of 16 residues. The germline gives CDR1 MNHEY, CDR2 SVGAGI. Losses at the gene ends were 0 bases for V and 4 bases for J; bases not matched to a gene: 6. The CDR3 protein is CASSYSSQGGNQPQHF. The CDR3 nucleotides read TGTGCCAGCAGTTACTCTTCCCAGGGGGGGAATCAGCCCCAGCATTTT.

This chain links TRBV18 with TRBJ1-2, with 11 bases identical to TRBD1. This CDR3 contains 15 residues. V lost 4 bases, J lost 5 bases, and 6 bases stayed unmatched. Germline CDR1 KGHSH, CDR2 LQKENI. The CDR3 spells CASSQGQGASYGYTF. In DNA, the CDR3 is TGTGCCAGCTCACAAGGACAGGGGGCAAGTTATGGCTACACCTTC.

V and J are TRBV6-5 and TRBJ1-3, with D possibly being TRBD1 (5 bases). Germline CDR1 and CDR2: MNHEY and SVGAGI. The CDR3 is 15 amino acids. Deletions cut 6 bases from V and 5 bases from J, with 17 bases between. CDR3 protein: CASRRSGTSRNTIYF. Written as DNA, the CDR3 is TGTGCCAGCAGGCGCTCCGGGACCTCAAGAAACACCATATATTTT.

The chain combines TRBV28 with TRBJ1-2, with 7 bases fitting TRBD1. The CDR3 runs 15 residues. Trimming at V came to 6 bases and at J to 4 bases, leaving 11 bases not matched to a gene. Germline V gene sequence: CDR1 MDHEN, CDR2 SYDVKM. The CDR3 region has the DNA TGTGCCAGCAGCAAACACAGGGGACTCGTCTATGGCTACACCTTC. Translating it yields CASSKHRGLVYGYTF.

This chain joins TRBV29-1 and TRBJ1-1; 7 nucleotides align to TRBD1. V lost 8 bases, J lost 0 bases, and 9 bases stayed unmatched. The CDR3 length is 14 residues. From germline, CDR1 is SQVTM and CDR2 ANQGSEA. The CDR3, as DNA: TGCAGCTTTGGCAGGGGGGAGATGAACACTGAAGCTTTCTTT. Protein sequence: CSFGRGEMNTEAFF.

J is TRBJ2-2 and V is TRBV19; TRBD2 agrees at 8 bases. The CDR3 has 17 residues. The V gene end was trimmed by 2 bases and the J gene end by 6 bases; junction bases not matched to a gene: 11. The germline gives CDR1 LNHDA, CDR2 SQIVND (reference sequence). CDR3 loop: CASSIHSAGVNSGELFF. CDR3 nucleotides: TGTGCCAGTAGTATACATTCAGCGGGGGTTAACTCCGGGGAGCTGTTTTTT. The complete variable domain, with remaining parts taken from reference TRBV19 and TRBJ2-2, reads DGGITQSPKYLFRKEGQNVTLSCEQNLNHDAMYWYRQDPGQGLRLIYYSQIVNDFQKGDIAEGYSVSREKKESFPLTVTSAQKNPTAFYLCASSIHSAGVNSGELFFGEGSRLTVL.

The V call is TRBV30, the J call TRBJ2-2; 11 bases are shared with TRBD1. V shed 2 bases, J shed 6 bases, and the junction held 8 bases outside the gene matches. The CDR3 totals 16 residues. CDR1 is GTSNPN, CDR2 SVGIG, per germline (reference sequence). Here the CDR3 reads CAWSTPDRGLPGELFF. The CDR3 coding sequence is TGTGCCTGGAGTACCCCGGACAGGGGGCTCCCCGGGGAGCTGTTTTTT.

The V and J genes are TRBV28 and TRBJ1-1, with TRBD1 as a possible D gene (5 bases). The germline V gene encodes CDR1 MDHEN and CDR2 SYDVKM. V was clipped by 8 bases and J by 8 bases, with 18 bases between them. This CDR3 has 13 amino acids. The CDR3 loop reads CASYGTLEREAFF. The CDR3 DNA sequence: TGTGCCAGCTACGGGACGCTCGAACGGGAAGCTTTCTTT.

The CDR3 nucleotides read TGTGCCAGCAGTTATCTAGCGGGGGGTCTGCACAATGAGCAGTTCTTC. Amino acid sequence: CASSYLAGGLHNEQFF. The chain employs TRBV27 and TRBJ2-1; 11 bases match TRBD2. V shed 4 bases, J shed 5 bases, and the junction held 7 bases outside the gene matches. This CDR3 is built from 16 residues. CDR1 is MNHEY, CDR2 SMNVEV, per germline (reference sequence).

The chain uses TRBV6-4 and TRBJ1-1; no reliable D call. The germline CDR1 and CDR2 sequences are MRHNA and SNTAGT. V lost 4 bases to trimming and J lost 1 base, with 7 bases between them. The CDR3 is made up of 13 amino acids. In DNA, the CDR3 is TGTGCCAGCAGTGTCGCAGGGAACACTGAAGCTTTCTTT. Translated: CASSVAGNTEAFF.

V gene TRBV19 combines with J gene TRBJ1-3; 9 bases line up with TRBD1. V dropped 7 bases and J dropped 0; count of bases not matched to a gene: 13. Germline V gene data show CDR1 as LNHDA and CDR2 as SQIVND (reference sequence). This CDR3 has 18 amino acids. In nucleotides, the CDR3 is TGTGCCAGTATTCCTCCAAGGGGACAGGGATCCTCTGGAAACACCATATATTTT. Translated, it gives CASIPPRGQGSSGNTIYF.

This clone was counted a single time. The V gene is TRBV4-3, the J gene TRBJ1-4; TRBD1 agrees at 9 bases. The CDR3 has 19 residues. Germline CDR1 LGHNA, CDR2 YSLEER. The ends lost 0 bases at V and 7 bases at J; junction bases unmatched: 15. DNA for the CDR3: TGCGCCAGCAGCCAAGATCAGCAGAGACAGGGGGTTCGAGTTGAAAAACTGTTTTTT. This sequence encodes CASSQDQQRQGVRVEKLFF.

V is TRBV2 and J is TRBJ1-5; D uncertain. Trimming removed 3 bases at V and 0 bases at J, with 12 bases between. The CDR3 consists of 16 residues. Germline assignment: CDR1 SNHLY and CDR2 FYNNEI. Here the CDR3 reads CASSEDGTYSNQPQHF. The CDR3 DNA reads TGTGCCAGCAGTGAGGACGGAACTTATAGCAATCAGCCCCAGCATTTT.

V gene TRBV6-5 combines with J gene TRBJ1-2; TRBD1 might be the D (5 bases). Trimming pared 6 bases from V and 1 base from J, leaving 12 bases between. The germline gives CDR1 MNHEY, CDR2 SVGAGI. This CDR3 contains 14 residues. CDR3 nucleotide sequence: TGTGCCAGCAGAAGGACAAGTAATAACTATGGCTACACCTTC. Translating it yields CASRRTSNNYGYTF.